These 21 T cell receptor beta chains came from one sample sequenced in a study of blood T cell repertoires in COVID-19. TCRdb's table, derived via immunoSEQ multiplex PCR, lists solely in-frame clones and lacks some. The sample lists around 93,000 clones; 90% were seen once. The sample consisted of peripheral blood. These receptors were collected from a man aged 18 to 30 with COVID-19, enrolled during active disease.

The chain is built from TRBV29-1 and TRBJ2-7, with 9 bases fitting TRBD2. The CDR3 is 14 amino acids. CDR1 is SQVTM, CDR2 ANQGSEA, per germline. J gave up 6 bases and V 3 bases, and 9 bases lay outside the gene matches. CDR3 region: CSVESSGSFGEQYF. The DNA for the CDR3 is TGCAGCGTTGAGAGTAGCGGGAGCTTTGGCGAGCAGTACTTC.

This CDR3 is CASSPGQLNTEAFF. As DNA, the CDR3 is TGTGCCAGCAGCCCAGGACAGTTGAACACTGAAGCTTTCTTT. The chain combines TRBV14 with TRBJ1-1; weak D call: TRBD1 (6 bases). The CDR3 consists of 14 residues. From germline, CDR1 is SGHDN and CDR2 FVKESK. The germline V and J ends were trimmed by 4 bases and 0 bases, with 9 bases remaining between them. The full variable domain, completed using reference TRBV14 and TRBJ1-1, is EAGVTQFPSHSVIEKGQTVTLRCDPISGHDNLYWYRRVMGKEIKFLLHFVKESKQDESGMPNNRFLAERTGGTYSTLKVQPAELEDSGVYFCASSPGQLNTEAFFGQGTRLTVV.

This clone was seen once. J is TRBJ2-7 and V is TRBV19; 12 bases are shared with TRBD1. Germline CDR1 is LNHDA and CDR2 is SQIVND (reference sequence). V shed 3 bases and J 9 bases; nucleotides not matched to a gene: 15. The CDR3 contains 17 residues. CDR3 nucleotide sequence: TGTGCCAGTAGTATGGGCCGGGACAGGGGGCGCCGTTCCAGGCAGTACTTC. Protein sequence: CASSMGRDRGRRSRQYF.

This chain connects TRBV2 to TRBJ2-1; 12 bases line up with TRBD2. CDR1 is SNHLY and CDR2 is FYNNEI in the germline V gene. V lost 6 bases and J lost 15; bases outside the gene matches: 18. The CDR3 extends over 16 amino acids. CDR3 sequence reads: CASRVGLAGTGVSLFF. Here the CDR3 DNA reads TGTGCCAGCAGGGTAGGACTAGCGGGAACGGGGGTTTCGTTGTTCTTC.

This clone was seen only a few times. The rearrangement joins TRBV7-7 to TRBJ1-3; 8 nucleotides agree with TRBD1. V was pared by 4 bases and J by 0 bases, with 11 bases of the junction left unmatched. Per the germline V gene, CDR1 is SSHAT and CDR2 is FNYEAQ (reference sequence). This CDR3 contains 18 residues. The CDR3 loop is CASSSAPGQGSSGNTIYF. DNA of the CDR3: TGTGCCAGCAGCTCTGCCCCCGGACAGGGTAGCTCTGGAAACACCATATATTTT.

V is TRBV6-5 and J is TRBJ1-6; D perhaps matches TRBD1 (5 bases). Germline V gives CDR1 MNHEY, CDR2 SVGAGI. CDR3 length: 15 amino acids. The V end lost 3 bases, the J end lost 7 bases, and 13 bases lay between the germline ends. As DNA, the CDR3 is TGTGCCAGCAGTTATGGGGACGGGGGGAATTCACCCCTCCACTTT. Its translation is CASSYGDGGNSPLHF.

For this clone: Sequence at one end of the junction differs from germline and may be a read error. The chain carries TRBV18 and TRBJ1-4; perhaps TRBD1 as D (5 bases). From germline, CDR1 is KGHSH and CDR2 LQKENI. This CDR3 has 14 residues. CDR3 sequence: CASSPIQGGEKLLF. The CDR3 DNA reads as TGTGCCAGCTCACCAATCCAAGGAGGGGAAAAACTGCTTTTT.

J is TRBJ2-2 and V is TRBV5-4; D possibly corresponds to TRBD1 (6 bases). The CDR3 is made up of 16 amino acids. V was cut by 0 bases and J by 6 bases, with 15 bases left in between. Germline lookup yields CDR1 SGHNT and CDR2 YYREEE (reference sequence). The chain's CDR3 is CASSLDQGYGPGELFF. The CDR3 coding sequence is TGTGCCAGCAGCTTGGATCAGGGGTATGGTCCCGGGGAGCTGTTTTTT.

The V gene is TRBV7-8, the J gene TRBJ2-7; 7 bases match TRBD1. Trimming at V came to 5 bases and at J to 3 bases, leaving 13 bases not matched to a gene. Germline V lookup: CDR1 SGHVS, CDR2 FQNEAQ. CDR3 size: 16 residues. CDR3 in amino acids: CASSPVRPDRSYEQYF. The CDR3 coding sequence is TGTGCCAGCAGCCCTGTCCGACCGGACAGGAGCTACGAGCAGTACTTC.

CDR3 coding DNA: TGTGCCAGCAGCTTAAGAGGGATCCCAGATACGCAGTATTTT. Protein sequence: CASSLRGIPDTQYF. The chain is built from TRBV13 and TRBJ2-3, with D possibly matching TRBD2 (5 bases). This CDR3 is 14 amino acids long. CDR1 and CDR2 from the germline V gene are PRHDT and FYEKMQ (reference sequence). With 2 bases removed from V and 4 bases from J, the gap between germline ends came to 10 bases. The full variable domain, its missing parts supplied by reference TRBV13 and TRBJ2-3, is AAGVIQSPRHLIKEKRETATLKCYPIPRHDTVYWYQQGPGQDPQFLISFYEKMQSDKGSIPDRFSAQQFSDYHSELNMSSLELGDSALYFCASSLRGIPDTQYFGPGTRLTVL.

The chain combines TRBV3-1 (or the pseudogene TRBV3-2) with TRBJ2-1, with 9 nucleotides matching TRBD2. Germline V gene lookup returns CDR1 LGHDT and CDR2 YNNKEL (reference sequence). The J segment lost 13 bases and the V segment lost 1 base, leaving 11 bases of the junction unmatched. The CDR3 contains 15 residues. The CDR3 region is CASSQAPRTSDPQFF. The CDR3 coding sequence is TGTGCCAGCAGCCAAGCGCCTAGGACTAGCGATCCCCAGTTCTTC.

The rearrangement links TRBV28 to TRBJ2-3; the D gene is possibly TRBD1 (8 bases). Trimming removed 7 bases at V and 5 bases at J, with 16 bases between. The CDR3 has 14 residues. The germline V gene has CDR1 MDHEN and CDR2 SYDVKM. CDR3 in amino acids: CASTGGQALDTQYF. Here the CDR3 DNA reads TGTGCCAGCACGGGGGGACAGGCATTAGATACGCAGTATTTT.

The CDR3 DNA is TGTGCCAGTAGCGTAGGCGGAACGGCTAGAGGCTACACCTTC. The encoded protein is CASSVGGTARGYTF. The chain is built from TRBV19 and TRBJ1-2; D is unresolved. Germline V gene lookup returns CDR1 LNHDA and CDR2 SQIVND (reference sequence). The CDR3 length is 14 residues. Trimming cost V 6 bases and J 8 bases, with 19 bases left between them.

This sequence joins TRBV27 and TRBJ2-7; the match to TRBD2 covers 8 bases. The germline gives CDR1 MNHEY, CDR2 SMNVEV (reference sequence). V lost 5 bases and J lost 3; bases outside the gene matches: 12. CDR3 size: 16 residues. CDR3 in amino acids: CASSPLTLAGRYEQYF. In DNA form, the CDR3 reads TGTGCCAGCAGTCCCCTCACTCTAGCGGGTCGCTACGAGCAGTACTTC.

The chain carries TRBV23-1 and TRBJ2-3, with TRBD1 identical over 7 bases. TRBV23-1 is an ORF for which the function is uncertain. V gave up 5 bases and J gave up 1 base; unmatched junction bases: 3. The CDR3 runs to 14 residues. CDR3 sequence (DNA): TGCGCCAGCAGTGGGGGACAGCGCACAGATACGCAGTATTTT. Amino acids: CASSGGQRTDTQYF.

This clone was recorded once. J is TRBJ2-4 and V is TRBV28; D is unclear. CDR1 and CDR2 from the germline V gene are MDHEN and SYDVKM. The CDR3 has 17 amino acids. Trimming took 2 bases from V and 6 from J, leaving 20 bases between them. The CDR3 DNA follows: TGTGCCAGCAGTTTAAATCCGGGTGCCCCACCAGTAAACATTCAGTACTTC. Translation: CASSLNPGAPPVNIQYF.

The rearrangement links TRBV19 to TRBJ1-4, with D uncertain. V dropped 10 bases and J dropped 3 bases, with 3 bases sitting between them. The germline gives CDR1 LNHDA, CDR2 SQIVND (reference sequence). The CDR3 covers 10 residues. CDR3 amino acids: CATSNEKLFF. The CDR3 DNA reads as TGTGCCACCTCTAATGAAAAACTGTTTTTT.

The rearrangement uses TRBV13 and TRBJ2-7; D is perhaps TRBD1 (5 bases). The germline V gene has CDR1 PRHDT and CDR2 FYEKMQ (reference sequence). Deletions cut 4 bases from V and 6 bases from J, with 10 bases between. This CDR3 has 12 amino acids. CDR3 residues: CASSSTAREQYF. The CDR3 DNA is TGTGCCAGCAGCTCGACAGCACGCGAGCAGTACTTC.

V usage is TRBV30 and J usage is TRBJ1-5; 7 bases agree with TRBD1. With V trimmed by 5 bases and J by 0 bases, 4 bases remained unmatched. The CDR3 totals 14 residues. Germline CDR1 is GTSNPN and CDR2 is SVGIG (reference sequence). The CDR3 loop reads CAWAGQYSNQPQHF. The CDR3 DNA reads TGTGCCTGGGCGGGACAGTATAGCAATCAGCCCCAGCATTTT.

V gene TRBV5-6 combines with J gene TRBJ1-5; unclear D gene. Germline V gene sequence: CDR1 SGHDT, CDR2 YYEEEE. V lost 4 bases to trimming and J lost 7 bases, with 9 bases between them. The CDR3 is made up of 12 amino acids. The CDR3 sequence is CASSGFGQPQHF. CDR3 in DNA: TGTGCCAGCAGCGGGTTCGGGCAGCCCCAGCATTTT. Drawing the rest from reference TRBV5-6 and TRBJ1-5, the complete variable domain is DAGVTQSPTHLIKTRGQQVTLRCSPKSGHDTVSWYQQALGQGPQFIFQYYEEEERQRGNFPDRFSGHQFPNYSSELNVNALLLGDSALYLCASSGFGQPQHFGDGTRLSIL.

The count of this clone is one. The V and J genes are TRBV28 and TRBJ2-1; 11 bases are shared with TRBD2. The CDR3 sequence is 15 residues long. V lost 6 bases, J lost 8 bases, and 9 bases stayed unmatched. Per the germline V gene, CDR1 is MDHEN and CDR2 is SYDVKM. CDR3 coding DNA: TGTGCCAGCAGGAACCCCCCTAGCGGGAGGCATGAGCAGTTCTTC. Translating it yields CASRNPPSGRHEQFF.